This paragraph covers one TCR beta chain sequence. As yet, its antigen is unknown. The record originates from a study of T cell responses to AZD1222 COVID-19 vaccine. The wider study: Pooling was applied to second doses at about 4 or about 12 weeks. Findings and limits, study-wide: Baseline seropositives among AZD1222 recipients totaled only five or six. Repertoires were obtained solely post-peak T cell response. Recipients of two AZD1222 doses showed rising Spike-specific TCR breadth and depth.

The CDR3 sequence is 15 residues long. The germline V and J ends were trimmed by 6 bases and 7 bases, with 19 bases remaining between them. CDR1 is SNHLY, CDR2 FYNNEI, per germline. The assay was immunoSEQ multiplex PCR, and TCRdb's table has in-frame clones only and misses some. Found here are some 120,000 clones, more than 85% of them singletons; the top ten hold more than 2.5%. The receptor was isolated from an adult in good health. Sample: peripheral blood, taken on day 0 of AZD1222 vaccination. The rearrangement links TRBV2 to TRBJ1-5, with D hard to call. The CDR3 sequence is CASSQNEGSLQPQHF. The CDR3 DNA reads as TGTGCCAGCAGCCAAAACGAGGGCAGCTTGCAGCCCCAGCATTTT.